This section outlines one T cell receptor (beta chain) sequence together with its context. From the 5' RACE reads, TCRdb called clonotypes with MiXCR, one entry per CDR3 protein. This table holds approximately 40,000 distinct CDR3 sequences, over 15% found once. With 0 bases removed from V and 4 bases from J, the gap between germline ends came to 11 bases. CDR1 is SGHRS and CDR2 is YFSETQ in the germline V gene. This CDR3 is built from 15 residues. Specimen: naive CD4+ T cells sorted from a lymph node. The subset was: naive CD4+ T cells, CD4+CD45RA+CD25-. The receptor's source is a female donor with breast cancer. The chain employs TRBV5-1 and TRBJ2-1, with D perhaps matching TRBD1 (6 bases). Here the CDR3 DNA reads TGCGCCAGCAGCTTGGACGGGACATCATACAATGAGCAGTTCTTC. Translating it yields CASSLDGTSYNEQFF.